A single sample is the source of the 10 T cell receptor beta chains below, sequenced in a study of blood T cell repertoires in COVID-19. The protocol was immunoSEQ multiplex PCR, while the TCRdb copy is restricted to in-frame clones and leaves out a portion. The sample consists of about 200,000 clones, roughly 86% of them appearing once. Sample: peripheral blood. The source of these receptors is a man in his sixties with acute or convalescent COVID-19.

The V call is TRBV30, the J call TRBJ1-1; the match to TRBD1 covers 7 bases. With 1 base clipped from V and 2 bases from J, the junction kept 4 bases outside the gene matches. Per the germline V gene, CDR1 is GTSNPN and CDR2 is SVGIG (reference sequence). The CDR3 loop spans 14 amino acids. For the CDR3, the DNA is TGTGCCTGGAGTGGTGGGACAGCCAACACTGAAGCTTTCTTT. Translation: CAWSGGTANTEAFF. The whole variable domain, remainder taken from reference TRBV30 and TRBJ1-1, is SQTIHQWPATLVQPVGSPLSLECTVEGTSNPNLYWYRQAAGRGLQLLFYSVGIGQISSEVPQNLSASRPQDRQFILSSKKLLLSDSGFYLCAWSGGTANTEAFFGQGTRLTVV.

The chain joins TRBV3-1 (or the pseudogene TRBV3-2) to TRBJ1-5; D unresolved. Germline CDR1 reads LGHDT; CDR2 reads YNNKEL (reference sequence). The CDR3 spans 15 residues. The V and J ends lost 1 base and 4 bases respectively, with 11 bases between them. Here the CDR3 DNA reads TGTGCCAGCAGCCAAGGTTGGCAACTAAATCAGCCCCAGCATTTT. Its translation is CASSQGWQLNQPQHF.

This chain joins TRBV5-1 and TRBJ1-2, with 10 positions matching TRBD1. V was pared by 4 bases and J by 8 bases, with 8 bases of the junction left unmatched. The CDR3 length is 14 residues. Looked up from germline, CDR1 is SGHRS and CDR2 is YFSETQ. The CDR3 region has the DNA TGCGCCAGCAGCGTGCCCGGGACAGGGGTAGGCTACACCTTC. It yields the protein CASSVPGTGVGYTF. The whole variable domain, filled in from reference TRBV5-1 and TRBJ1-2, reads KAGVTQTPRYLIKTRGQQVTLSCSPISGHRSVSWYQQTPGQGLQFLFEYFSETQRNKGNFPGRFSGRQFSNSRSEMNVSTLELGDSALYLCASSVPGTGVGYTFGSGTRLTVV.

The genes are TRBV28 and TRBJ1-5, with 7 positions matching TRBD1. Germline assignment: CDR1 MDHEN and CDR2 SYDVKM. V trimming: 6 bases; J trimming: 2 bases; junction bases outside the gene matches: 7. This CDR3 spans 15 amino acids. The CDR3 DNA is TGTGCCAGCAGCTCCCAGGGGGGCGGCAATCAGCCCCAGCATTTT. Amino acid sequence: CASSSQGGGNQPQHF.

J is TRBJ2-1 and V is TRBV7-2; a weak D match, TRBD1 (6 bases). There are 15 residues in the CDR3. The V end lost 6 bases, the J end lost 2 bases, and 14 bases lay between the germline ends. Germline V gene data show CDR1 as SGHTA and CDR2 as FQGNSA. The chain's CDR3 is CASRKSGQPYNEQFF. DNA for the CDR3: TGTGCCAGCAGGAAATCGGGACAACCCTACAATGAGCAGTTCTTC.

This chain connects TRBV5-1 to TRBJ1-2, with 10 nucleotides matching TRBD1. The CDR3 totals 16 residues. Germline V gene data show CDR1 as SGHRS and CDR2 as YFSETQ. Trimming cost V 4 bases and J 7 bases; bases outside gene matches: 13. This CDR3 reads CASSPETGTGVRGYTF. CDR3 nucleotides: TGCGCCAGCAGCCCGGAAACCGGGACAGGGGTGCGTGGCTACACCTTC.

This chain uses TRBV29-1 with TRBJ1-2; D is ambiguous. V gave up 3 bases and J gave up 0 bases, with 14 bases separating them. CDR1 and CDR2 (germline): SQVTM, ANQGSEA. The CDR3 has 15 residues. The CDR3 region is CSVDTRPDSNYGYTF. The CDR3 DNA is TGCAGCGTTGACACTCGCCCTGATTCTAACTATGGCTACACCTTC.

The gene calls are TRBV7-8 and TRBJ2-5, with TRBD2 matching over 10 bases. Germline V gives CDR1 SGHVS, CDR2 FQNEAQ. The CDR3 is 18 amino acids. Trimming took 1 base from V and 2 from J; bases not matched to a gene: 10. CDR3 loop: CASSLGGAGGLSQETQYF. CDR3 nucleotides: TGTGCCAGCAGCTTAGGAGGAGCGGGGGGGCTTAGTCAAGAGACCCAGTACTTC.

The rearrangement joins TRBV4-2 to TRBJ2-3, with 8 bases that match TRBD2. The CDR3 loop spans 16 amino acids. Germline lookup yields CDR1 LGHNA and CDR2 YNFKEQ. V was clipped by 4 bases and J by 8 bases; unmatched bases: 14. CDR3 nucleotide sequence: TGTGCCAGCAGCCCCGGGACTAGGGTCCTAGAAGGTACGCAGTATTTT. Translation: CASSPGTRVLEGTQYF.

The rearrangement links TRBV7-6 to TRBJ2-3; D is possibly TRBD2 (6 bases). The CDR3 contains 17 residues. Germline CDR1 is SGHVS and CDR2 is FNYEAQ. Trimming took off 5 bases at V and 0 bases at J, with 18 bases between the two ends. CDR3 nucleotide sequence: TGTGCCAGCAGCCCGACCGGGAGCGGGTCTAGCACAGATACGCAGTATTTT. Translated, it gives CASSPTGSGSSTDTQYF.